Listed below are T cell receptor beta chains from one sample, sequenced in a study of blood T cell repertoires in COVID-19. Produced via immunoSEQ multiplex PCR; TCRdb's table is partial and in-frame only. The table lists some 260,000 clones, approximately 90% of them singletons, with around 2.2% in the top ten. Sequences were obtained from peripheral blood. These receptors were collected from a middle-aged woman who had recovered from COVID-19. The CDR3 runs from the conserved cysteine through the conserved F or W. D genes are given only for firm matches. The size field is filled for only some rows; it gives once, few, many or a size class.

CDR3 DNA,CDR3 protein,clone size,D gene,V gene,J gene
TGTGCCAGCAGGATAGACAGGAATAATTCACCCCTCCACTTT,CASRIDRNNSPLHF,NA,NA,TRBV7-8,TRBJ1-6
TGTGCCAGTAGTGGCAACTCGGGACTGCGCAATCAGCCCCAGCATTTT,CASSGNSGLRNQPQHF,many,NA,TRBV19,TRBJ1-5
TGTGCCAGCAGTTTAGGGCTCTATGGCTACACCTTC,CASSLGLYGYTF,NA,NA,TRBV12-3/TRBV12-4,TRBJ1-2
TGTGCCAGCAGTCTCCGACTAGCAGATACGCAGTATTTT,CASSLRLADTQYF,many,NA,TRBV27,TRBJ2-3
TGTGCCAGCAGCCGGACTAGCGGGAGCGGCTACGAGCAGTACTTC,CASSRTSGSGYEQYF,NA,TRBD2,TRBV7-2,TRBJ2-7
TGTGCCAGCAGCTCCGGGACAGGGGGACAGCCCCAGCATTTT,CASSSGTGGQPQHF,NA,TRBD1,TRBV11-3,TRBJ1-5
TGCGCCAGCAGCTTCCTAGCGCCGGGGACTCAGGGTACGCAGTATTTT,CASSFLAPGTQGTQYF,NA,NA,TRBV5-1,TRBJ2-3
TGTGCCACCAGTGATTGGGCTAGCGGGGGGAATGAGCAGTTCTTC,CATSDWASGGNEQFF,NA,TRBD2,TRBV24-1,TRBJ2-1
TGCAGCGGAGGGACAGGGAACACCGGGGAGCTGTTTTTT,CSGGTGNTGELFF,NA,TRBD1,TRBV29-1,TRBJ2-2
TGTGCCAGCACTTCCGGGACAACTAACTATGGCTACACCTTC,CASTSGTTNYGYTF,few,NA,TRBV2,TRBJ1-2
TGCGCCAGCAGCTTCGTCGGTGCCTACGAGCAGTACTTC,CASSFVGAYEQYF,few,NA,TRBV5-1,TRBJ2-7
TGTGCCATCAGTGAGGGGCAGGGGTGGTTTGGGGACCAGTACTTC,CAISEGQGWFGDQYF,NA,NA,TRBV10-3,TRBJ2-5
TGTGCCAGCAGCAGACTAGCGGGGTTCTACGAGCAGTACTTC,CASSRLAGFYEQYF,NA,TRBD2,TRBV28,TRBJ2-7
TGTGCCAGCAGCTTAGAGGGAGGGTCGACCTACGAGCAGTACTTC,CASSLEGGSTYEQYF,NA,TRBD2,TRBV7-2,TRBJ2-7
TGCGCCAGCAGCCTTGGAGGGGGCATGCAGTACTTC,CASSLGGGMQYF,once,NA,TRBV4-1,TRBJ2-7
TGTGCCAGCCTCCAGCGGGAGAGGTACGAGCAGTACTTC,CASLQRERYEQYF,NA,TRBD2,TRBV2,TRBJ2-7
TGTGCCAGCAGCTTAGATTTCGACAGGGCGATTCGGGAGCAGTACTTC,CASSLDFDRAIREQYF,NA,TRBD1,TRBV11-2,TRBJ2-7
TGTGCCAGTAGTAAGCGGGAACAGACCTCTAACTATGGCTACACCTTC,CASSKREQTSNYGYTF,NA,NA,TRBV19,TRBJ1-2
TGTGCCAGCAGTGCGTATGGGGGGATGGGGGGAAATTCACCCCTCCACTTT,CASSAYGGMGGNSPLHF,NA,NA,TRBV25-1,TRBJ1-6
TGTGCCAGCAGTTACGAATCAGGGGGCTTTTCCTACAATGAGCAGTTCTTC,CASSYESGGFSYNEQFF,NA,TRBD1,TRBV6-2/TRBV6-3,TRBJ2-1
TGTGCCAGCAGCGTAGGGGGGGAACCACAAGAGACCCAGTACTTC,CASSVGGEPQETQYF,NA,NA,TRBV9,TRBJ2-5
TGTGCCAGCAGCTTAGTGGGAGCGACAGATACGCAGTATTTT,CASSLVGATDTQYF,NA,NA,TRBV7-2,TRBJ2-3
TGTGCCAGCAGCTTACCTCGACAGCTCTCTGGGGCCAACGTCCTGACTTTC,CASSLPRQLSGANVLTF,NA,NA,TRBV7-8,TRBJ2-6
TGCAGCGTTTCCGGGGGGAGGGGGTCCTCTGGAAACACCATATATTTT,CSVSGGRGSSGNTIYF,NA,NA,TRBV29-1,TRBJ1-3
TGTGCCAGCAGGAGACAAGGCTCCTACGAGCAGTACTTC,CASRRQGSYEQYF,few,NA,TRBV6-5,TRBJ2-7
TGTGCCAGCAGCTTAGTCTTAACAGGGGGTATCCACGAGCAGTACTTC,CASSLVLTGGIHEQYF,NA,TRBD1,TRBV11-3,TRBJ2-7
TGTGCCAGCAGCTCATCAGGGGGCGGTGAAAAACTGTTTTTT,CASSSSGGGEKLFF,NA,TRBD1,TRBV7-9,TRBJ1-4
TGCGCCAGCAGCTTGGCCGGGACTAGTAGAGTTGATGGAGAGACCCAGTACTTC,CASSLAGTSRVDGETQYF,NA,TRBD2,TRBV5-1,TRBJ2-5
TGTGCCAGCAGTTCGTGGGCCCAGGAAAAACTGTTTTTT,CASSSWAQEKLFF,NA,NA,TRBV27,TRBJ1-4
TGTGCCAGCAGCCGGGGATTGACAGGGACCGGCGAGCAGTACTTC,CASSRGLTGTGEQYF,NA,TRBD1,TRBV7-2,TRBJ2-7
TGCAGCGTTGACCGACAGGGTACCGACTATGGCTACACCTTC,CSVDRQGTDYGYTF,NA,TRBD1,TRBV29-1,TRBJ1-2